Reported below is one T cell receptor (beta chain). Sequencing used immunoSEQ multiplex PCR; TCRdb keeps in-frame clones, though not all of them. The sample records more than 150,000 clones, 86% being singletons. The data were taken from a study of blood T cell repertoires in COVID-19. Background on the study: Sources were T cells, B-cell-depleted T cells, or PBMCs; the material itself was cDNA or gDNA.

The clonotype originates from a man between 65 and 85 years old with active or convalescent COVID-19. Source material: peripheral blood.

CDR3 nucleotides: TGCGCCAGCAGAACTGGACAGGGACAAAATGAAAAACTGTTTTTT. It codes for CASRTGQGQNEKLFF. The chain employs TRBV5-1 and TRBJ1-4; 8 bases agree with TRBD1. J lost 5 bases, V lost 5 bases, and 8 bases had no gene match. Germline V gene lookup returns CDR1 SGHRS and CDR2 YFSETQ. This CDR3 contains 15 residues.